In its sample, the clone carrying this TCR beta chain was seen once. A junction boundary mismatches the germline segment, possibly from a read error. Germline values: CDR1 SSHAT, CDR2 FNYEAQ (reference sequence). The length of the CDR3 is 16 residues. The protocol was immunoSEQ multiplex PCR, while the TCRdb copy is restricted to in-frame clones and leaves out a portion. The sample has some 46,000 clones, approximately 90% seen once. This specimen belongs to a study of cytomegalovirus exposure and HLA in healthy donors. As for the study in general: The platform used for the 120 validation repertoires matched that of the roughly 700 first-cohort repertoires, a later analysis reported.

Sequenced: PBMCs. The TCR originated in a man in his late teens or twenties in good health and CMV-seronegative. V and J are TRBV7-7 and TRBJ2-5; 9 bases fit TRBD2. The CDR3 region is CASSLGSGGTLETQYF. The DNA of the CDR3 is TGTGCTAGCAGCTTAGGTAGCGGGGGAACGTTGGAGACCCAGTACTTC.